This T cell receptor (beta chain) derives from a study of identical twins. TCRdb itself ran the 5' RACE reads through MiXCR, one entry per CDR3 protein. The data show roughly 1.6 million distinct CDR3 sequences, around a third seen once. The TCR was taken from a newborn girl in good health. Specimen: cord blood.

DNA for the CDR3: TGTGCCAGCAGCTCCTTTTGGTCGGGAATTGTCTCCTACGAGCAGTACTTC. This gives the protein CASSSFWSGIVSYEQYF. The chain has TRBV7-9 and TRBJ2-7; perhaps TRBD2 as D (5 bases). V dropped 4 bases and J dropped 0 bases, with 19 bases sitting between them. Germline-derived CDR1 and CDR2 are SEHNR and FQNEAQ (reference sequence). The CDR3 sequence is 17 residues long.